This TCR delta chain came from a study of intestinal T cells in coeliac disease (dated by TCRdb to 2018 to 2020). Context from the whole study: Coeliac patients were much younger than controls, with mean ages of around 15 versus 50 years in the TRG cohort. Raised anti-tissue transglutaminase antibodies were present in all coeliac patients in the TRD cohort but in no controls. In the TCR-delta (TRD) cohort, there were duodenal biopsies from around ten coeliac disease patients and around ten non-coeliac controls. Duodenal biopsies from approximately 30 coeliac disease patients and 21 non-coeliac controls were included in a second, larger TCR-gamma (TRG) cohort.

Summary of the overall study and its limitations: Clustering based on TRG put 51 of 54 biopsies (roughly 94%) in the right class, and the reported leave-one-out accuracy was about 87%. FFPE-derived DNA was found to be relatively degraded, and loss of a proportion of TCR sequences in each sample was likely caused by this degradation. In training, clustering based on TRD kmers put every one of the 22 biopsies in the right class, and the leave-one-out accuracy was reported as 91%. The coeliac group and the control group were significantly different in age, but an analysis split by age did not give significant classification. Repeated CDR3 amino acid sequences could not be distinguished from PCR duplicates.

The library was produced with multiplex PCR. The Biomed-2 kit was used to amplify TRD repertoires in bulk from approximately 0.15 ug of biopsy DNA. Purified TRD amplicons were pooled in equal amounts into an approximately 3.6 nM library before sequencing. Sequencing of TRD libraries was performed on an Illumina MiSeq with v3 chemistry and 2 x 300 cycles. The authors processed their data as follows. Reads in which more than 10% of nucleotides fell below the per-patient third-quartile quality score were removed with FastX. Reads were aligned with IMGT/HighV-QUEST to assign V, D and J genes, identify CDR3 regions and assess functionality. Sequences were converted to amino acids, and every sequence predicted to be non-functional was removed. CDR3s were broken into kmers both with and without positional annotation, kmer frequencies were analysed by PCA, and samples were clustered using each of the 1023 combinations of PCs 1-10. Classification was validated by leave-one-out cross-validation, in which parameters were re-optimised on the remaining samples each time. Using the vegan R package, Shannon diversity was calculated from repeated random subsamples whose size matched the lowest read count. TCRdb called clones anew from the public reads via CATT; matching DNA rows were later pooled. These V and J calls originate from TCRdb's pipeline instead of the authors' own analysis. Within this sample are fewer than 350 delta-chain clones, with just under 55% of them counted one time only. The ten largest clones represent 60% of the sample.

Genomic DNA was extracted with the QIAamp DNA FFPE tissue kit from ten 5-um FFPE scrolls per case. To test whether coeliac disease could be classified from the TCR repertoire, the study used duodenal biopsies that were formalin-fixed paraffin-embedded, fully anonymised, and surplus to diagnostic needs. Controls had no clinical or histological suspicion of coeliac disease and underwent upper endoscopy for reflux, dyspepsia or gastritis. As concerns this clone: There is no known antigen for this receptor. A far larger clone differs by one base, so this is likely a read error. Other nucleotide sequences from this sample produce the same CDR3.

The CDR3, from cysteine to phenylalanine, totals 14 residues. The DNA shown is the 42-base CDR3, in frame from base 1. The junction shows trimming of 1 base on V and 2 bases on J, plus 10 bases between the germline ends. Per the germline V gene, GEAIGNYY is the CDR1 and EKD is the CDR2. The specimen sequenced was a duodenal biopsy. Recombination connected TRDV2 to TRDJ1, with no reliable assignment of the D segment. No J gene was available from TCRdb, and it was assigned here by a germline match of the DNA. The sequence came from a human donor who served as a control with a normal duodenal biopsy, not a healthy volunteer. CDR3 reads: CACDTLQRTDKLIF. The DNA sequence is TGTGCCTGTGACACTCTACAAAGAACCGATAAACTCATCTTT.